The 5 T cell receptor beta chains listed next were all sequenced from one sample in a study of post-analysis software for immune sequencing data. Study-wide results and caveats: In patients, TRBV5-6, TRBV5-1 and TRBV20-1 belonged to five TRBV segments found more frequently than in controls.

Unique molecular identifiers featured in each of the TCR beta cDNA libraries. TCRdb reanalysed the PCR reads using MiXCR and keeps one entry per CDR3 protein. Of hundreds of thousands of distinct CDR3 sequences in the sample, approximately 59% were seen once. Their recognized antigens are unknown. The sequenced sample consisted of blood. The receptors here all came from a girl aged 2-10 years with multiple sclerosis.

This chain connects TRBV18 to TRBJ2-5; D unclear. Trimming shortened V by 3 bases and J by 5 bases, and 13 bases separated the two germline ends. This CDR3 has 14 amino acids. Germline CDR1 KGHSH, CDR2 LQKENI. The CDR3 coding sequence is TGTGCCAGCTCACCGGAAAGGGTTGGTGAGACCCAGTACTTC. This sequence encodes CASSPERVGETQYF.

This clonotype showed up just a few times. The CDR3 DNA sequence: TGTGCCAGCAAAGCAGGGGGCCCTTACTCCTACAATGAGCAGTTCTTC. Translated: CASKAGGPYSYNEQFF. The chain is built from TRBV6-5 and TRBJ2-1; 8 positions match TRBD1. Germline V gene data show CDR1 as MNHEY and CDR2 as SVGAGI. V was clipped by 7 bases and J by 0 bases; unmatched bases: 8. The length of the CDR3 is 16 residues.

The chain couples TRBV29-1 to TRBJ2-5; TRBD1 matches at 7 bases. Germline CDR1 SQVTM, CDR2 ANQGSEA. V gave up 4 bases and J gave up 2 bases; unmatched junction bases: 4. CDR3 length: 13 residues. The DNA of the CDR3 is TGCAGCGTTGGAGGGACAGCACAAGAGACCCAGTACTTC. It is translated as CSVGGTAQETQYF.

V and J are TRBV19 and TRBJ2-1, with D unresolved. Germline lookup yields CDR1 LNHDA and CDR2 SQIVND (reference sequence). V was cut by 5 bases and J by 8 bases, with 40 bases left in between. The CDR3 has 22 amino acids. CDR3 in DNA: TGTGCCAGTAGTCCCCCACTCAGTAGGGCTGGTTTTAGGGCGGTCTCGGGTCATGAGCAGTTCTTC. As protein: CASSPPLSRAGFRAVSGHEQFF.

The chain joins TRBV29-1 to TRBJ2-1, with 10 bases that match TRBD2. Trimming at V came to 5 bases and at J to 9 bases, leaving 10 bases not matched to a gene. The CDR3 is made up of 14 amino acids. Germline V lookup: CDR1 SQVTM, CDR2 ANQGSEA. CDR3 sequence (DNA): TGCAGCGTTAGACCCGGGACTAGCGTTACTGAGCAGTTCTTC. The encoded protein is CSVRPGTSVTEQFF.